Listed here is a single TCR beta chain. The V gene's germline CDR1 is SNHLY and CDR2 FYNNEI. Between the trimmed V and J ends, which lost 5 bases and 4 bases, there was a span of 8 bases. The length of the CDR3 is 12 residues. Original handling: Reference gene primer amplification yielded estimated nucleated cell counts. Data came from immunoSEQ multiplex PCR; TCRdb stores just in-frame clones and leaves some out. V and J calls and clone size follow that table, whereas D and trimming were derived from the DNA. The sample contains more than 40,000 clones, roughly 91% of which appear only once. This entry is derived from a study of blood T cell repertoires in COVID-19. As for the study in general: There were acute and convalescent COVID-19 samples, and they came from the United States, Italy and Spain. PBMCs, B-cell-depleted T cells, or T cells were the source of the cDNA or gDNA that made up the material.

This chain joins TRBV2 and TRBJ1-2; tentatively, D is TRBD1 (6 bases). The receptor was isolated from a man aged 50-59 years with active COVID-19. The specimen sequenced was peripheral blood. The CDR3 loop reads CASSRTAYGYTF. CDR3 coding DNA: TGTGCCAGCAGTAGGACAGCCTATGGCTACACCTTC. The variable domain in full, with the rest retrieved from reference TRBV2 and TRBJ1-2, is EPEVTQTPSHQVTQMGQEVILRCVPISNHLYFYWYRQILGQKVEFLVSFYNNEISEKSEIFDDQFSVERPDGSNFTLKIRSTKLEDSAMYFCASSRTAYGYTFGSGTRLTVV.